This T cell receptor beta chain was sequenced for a study of technical replicates of blood from a few donors. CDR1 is ENHRY, CDR2 SYGVKD, per germline. The CDR3 runs to 14 residues. The V and J ends lost 11 bases and 2 bases, in that order; junction bases with no gene match: 11. The assay was immunoSEQ multiplex PCR, and TCRdb's table has in-frame clones only and misses some. Of roughly 68,000 clones detected, around 97% appear once; the ten largest clones hold about 0.28%. Sequences were obtained from T cells isolated from PBMCs. The chain employs TRBV10-3 and TRBJ1-2, with TRBD1 matching 7 bases. This receptor was identified in a human donor in good health. The CDR3 spells CAARQGPLNYGYTF. CDR3 nucleotide sequence: TGTGCCGCGCGACAGGGTCCCTTAAACTATGGCTACACCTTC.